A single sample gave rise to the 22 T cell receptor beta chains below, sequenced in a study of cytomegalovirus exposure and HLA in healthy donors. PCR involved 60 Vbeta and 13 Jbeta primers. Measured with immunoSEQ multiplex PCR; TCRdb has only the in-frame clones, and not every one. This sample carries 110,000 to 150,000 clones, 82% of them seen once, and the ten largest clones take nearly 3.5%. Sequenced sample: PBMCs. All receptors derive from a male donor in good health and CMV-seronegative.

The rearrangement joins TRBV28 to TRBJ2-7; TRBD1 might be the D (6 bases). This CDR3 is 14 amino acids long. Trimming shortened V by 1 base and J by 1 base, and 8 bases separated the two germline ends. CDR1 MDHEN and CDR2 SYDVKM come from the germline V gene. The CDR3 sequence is CASSLLQGSYEQYF. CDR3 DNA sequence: TGTGCCAGCAGTTTATTACAGGGATCCTACGAGCAGTACTTC. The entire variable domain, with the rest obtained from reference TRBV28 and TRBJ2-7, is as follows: DVKVTQSSRYLVKRTGEKVFLECVQDMDHENMFWYRQDPGLGLRLIYFSYDVKMKEKGDIPEGYSVSREKKERFSLILESASTNQTSMYLCASSLLQGSYEQYFGPGTRLTVT.

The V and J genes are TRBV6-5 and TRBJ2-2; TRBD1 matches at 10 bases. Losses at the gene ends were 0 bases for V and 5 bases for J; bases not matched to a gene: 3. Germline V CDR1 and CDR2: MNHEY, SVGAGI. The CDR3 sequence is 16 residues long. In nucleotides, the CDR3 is TGTGCCAGCAGTTACTCCCGACAGGGGGCAACCGGGGAGCTGTTTTTT. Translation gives CASSYSRQGATGELFF.

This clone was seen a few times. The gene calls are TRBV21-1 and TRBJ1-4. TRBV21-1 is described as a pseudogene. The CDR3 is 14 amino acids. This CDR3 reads CASRVGGRKEKLFF. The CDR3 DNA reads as TGTGCCAGCAGGGTCGGGGGACGGAAGGAAAAACTGTTTTTT.

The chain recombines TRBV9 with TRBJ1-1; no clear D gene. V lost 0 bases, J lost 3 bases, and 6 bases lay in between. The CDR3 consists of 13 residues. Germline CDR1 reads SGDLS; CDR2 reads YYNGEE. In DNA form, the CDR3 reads TGTGCCAGCAGCGTAGCTCTCCACACTGAAGCTTTCTTT. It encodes CASSVALHTEAFF.

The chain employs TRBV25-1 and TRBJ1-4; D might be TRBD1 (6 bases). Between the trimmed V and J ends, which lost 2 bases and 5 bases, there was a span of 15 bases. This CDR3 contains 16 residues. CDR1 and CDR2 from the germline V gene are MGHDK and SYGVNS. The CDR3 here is CASSERLGGTNEKLFF. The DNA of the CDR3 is TGTGCCAGCAGTGAAAGATTGGGGGGGACAAATGAAAAACTGTTTTTT.

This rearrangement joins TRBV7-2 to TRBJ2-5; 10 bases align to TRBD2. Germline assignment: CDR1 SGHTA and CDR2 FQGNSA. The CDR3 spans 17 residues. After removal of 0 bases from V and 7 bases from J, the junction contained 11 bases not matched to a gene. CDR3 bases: TGTGCCAGCAGCTTAGCCCCAGCGGGGGGGCCCTTCGTGACCCAGTACTTC. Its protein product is CASSLAPAGGPFVTQYF. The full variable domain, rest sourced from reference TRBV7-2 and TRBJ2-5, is GAGVSQSPSNKVTEKGKDVELRCDPISGHTALYWYRQSLGQGLEFLIYFQGNSAPDKSGLPSDRFSAERTGGSVSTLTIQRTQQEDSAVYLCASSLAPAGGPFVTQYFGPGTRLLVL.

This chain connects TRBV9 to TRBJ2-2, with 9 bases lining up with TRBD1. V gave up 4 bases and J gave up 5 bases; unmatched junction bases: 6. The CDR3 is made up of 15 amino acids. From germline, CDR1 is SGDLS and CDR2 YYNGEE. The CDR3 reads CASSSDRGETGELFF. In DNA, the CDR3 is TGTGCCAGCAGCTCCGACAGGGGGGAGACCGGGGAGCTGTTTTTT.

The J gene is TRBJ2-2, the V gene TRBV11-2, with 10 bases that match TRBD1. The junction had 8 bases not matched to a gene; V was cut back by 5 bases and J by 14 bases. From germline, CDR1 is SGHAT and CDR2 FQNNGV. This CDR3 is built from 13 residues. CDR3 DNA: TGTGCCAGCAGCCCCAACCGGGACAGGGGACTGTTTTTT. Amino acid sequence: CASSPNRDRGLFF. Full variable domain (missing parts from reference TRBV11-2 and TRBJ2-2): EAGVAQSPRYKIIEKRQSVAFWCNPISGHATLYWYQQILGQGPKLLIQFQNNGVVDDSQLPKDRFSAERLKGVDSTLKIQPAKLEDSAVYLCASSPNRDRGLFFGEGSRLTVL.

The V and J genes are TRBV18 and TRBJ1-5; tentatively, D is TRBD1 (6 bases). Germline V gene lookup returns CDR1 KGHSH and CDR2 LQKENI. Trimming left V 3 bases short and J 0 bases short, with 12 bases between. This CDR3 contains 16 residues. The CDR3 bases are TGTGCCAGCTCACCGTCAGGGGTGGGTAGCAATCAGCCCCAGCATTTT. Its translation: CASSPSGVGSNQPQHF.

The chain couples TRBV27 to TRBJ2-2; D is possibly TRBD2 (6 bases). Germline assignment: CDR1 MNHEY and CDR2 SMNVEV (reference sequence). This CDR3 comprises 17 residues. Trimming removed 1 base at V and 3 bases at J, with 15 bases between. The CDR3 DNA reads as TGTGCCAGCAGTTTATGGTTAGGGACTCTACACACCGGGGAGCTGTTTTTT. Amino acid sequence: CASSLWLGTLHTGELFF.

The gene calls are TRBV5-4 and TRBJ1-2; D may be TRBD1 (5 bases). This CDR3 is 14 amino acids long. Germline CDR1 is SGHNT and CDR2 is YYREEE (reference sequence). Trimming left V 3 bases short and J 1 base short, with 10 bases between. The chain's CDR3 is CASSYRSGNYGYTF. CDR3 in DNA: TGTGCCAGCAGCTACAGGTCTGGTAACTATGGCTACACCTTC.

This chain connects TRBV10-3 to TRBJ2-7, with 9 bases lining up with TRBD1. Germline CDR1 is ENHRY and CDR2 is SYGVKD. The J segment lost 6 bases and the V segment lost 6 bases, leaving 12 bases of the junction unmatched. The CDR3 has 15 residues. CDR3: CAIRGQGSPEGEQYF. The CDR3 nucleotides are TGTGCCATCAGGGGACAGGGCTCCCCGGAGGGCGAGCAGTACTTC.

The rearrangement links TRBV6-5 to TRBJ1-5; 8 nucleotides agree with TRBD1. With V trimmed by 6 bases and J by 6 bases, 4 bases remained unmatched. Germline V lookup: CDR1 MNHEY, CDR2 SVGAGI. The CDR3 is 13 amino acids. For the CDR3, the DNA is TGTGCCAGCAGCAAACAGGGGGTTCAGCCCCAGCATTTT. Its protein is CASSKQGVQPQHF.

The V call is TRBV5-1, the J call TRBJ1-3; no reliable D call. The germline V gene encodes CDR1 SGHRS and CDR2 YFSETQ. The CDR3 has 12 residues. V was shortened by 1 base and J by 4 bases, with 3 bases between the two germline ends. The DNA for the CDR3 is TGCGCCAGCAGCTTGCAGGGAAACACCATATATTTT. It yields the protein CASSLQGNTIYF.

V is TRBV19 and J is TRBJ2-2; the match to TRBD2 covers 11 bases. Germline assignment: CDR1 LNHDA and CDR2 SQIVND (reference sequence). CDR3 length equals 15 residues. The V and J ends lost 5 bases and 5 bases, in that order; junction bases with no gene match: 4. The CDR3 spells CASSLRLAGTGELFF. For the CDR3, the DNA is TGTGCCAGTAGTCTGCGACTAGCGGGGACCGGGGAGCTGTTTTTT.

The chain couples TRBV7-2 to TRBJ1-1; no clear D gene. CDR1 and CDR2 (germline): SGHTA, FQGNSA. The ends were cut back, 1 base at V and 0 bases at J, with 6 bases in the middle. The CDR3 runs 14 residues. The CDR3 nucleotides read TGTGCCAGCAGCTTAGTAGCCCTGAACACTGAAGCTTTCTTT. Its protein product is CASSLVALNTEAFF.

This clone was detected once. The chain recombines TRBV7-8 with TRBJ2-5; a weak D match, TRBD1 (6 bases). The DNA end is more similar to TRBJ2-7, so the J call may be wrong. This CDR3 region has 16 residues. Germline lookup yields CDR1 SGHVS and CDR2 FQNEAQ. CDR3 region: CASSLFSTGSTHEQYF. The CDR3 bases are TGTGCCAGCAGCTTATTTTCTACAGGGAGTACCCACGAGCAGTACTTC.

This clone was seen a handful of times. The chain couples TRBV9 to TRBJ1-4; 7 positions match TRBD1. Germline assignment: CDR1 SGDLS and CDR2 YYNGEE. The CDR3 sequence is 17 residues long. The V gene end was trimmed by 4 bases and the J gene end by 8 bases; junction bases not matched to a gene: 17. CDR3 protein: CASSPGQVSPLGEKLFF. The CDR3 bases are TGTGCCAGCAGCCCAGGACAGGTATCCCCTCTCGGAGAAAAACTGTTTTTT.

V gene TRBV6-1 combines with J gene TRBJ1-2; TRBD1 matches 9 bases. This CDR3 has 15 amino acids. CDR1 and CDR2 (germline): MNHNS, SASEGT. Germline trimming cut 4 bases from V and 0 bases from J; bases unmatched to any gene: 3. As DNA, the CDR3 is TGTGCCAGCAGTGTGACAGGGGGTTCTAACTATGGCTACACCTTC. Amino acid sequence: CASSVTGGSNYGYTF.

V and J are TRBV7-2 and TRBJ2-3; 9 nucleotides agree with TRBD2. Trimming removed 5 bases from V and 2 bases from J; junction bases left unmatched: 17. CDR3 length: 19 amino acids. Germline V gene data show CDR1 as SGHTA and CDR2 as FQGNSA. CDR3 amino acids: CASSVLKAGGRGFTDTQYF. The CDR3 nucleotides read TGTGCCAGCAGCGTCCTCAAGGCGGGAGGGCGGGGGTTCACAGATACGCAGTATTTT. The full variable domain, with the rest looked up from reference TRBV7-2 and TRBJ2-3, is GAGVSQSPSNKVTEKGKDVELRCDPISGHTALYWYRQSLGQGLEFLIYFQGNSAPDKSGLPSDRFSAERTGGSVSTLTIQRTQQEDSAVYLCASSVLKAGGRGFTDTQYFGPGTRLTVL.

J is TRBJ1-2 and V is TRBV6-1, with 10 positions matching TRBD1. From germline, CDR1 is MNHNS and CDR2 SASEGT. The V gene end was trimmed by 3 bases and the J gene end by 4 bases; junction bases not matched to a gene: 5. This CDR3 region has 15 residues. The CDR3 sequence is CASSDEDRGVYGYTF. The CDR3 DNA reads TGTGCCAGCAGTGACGAGGACAGGGGGGTCTATGGCTACACCTTC.

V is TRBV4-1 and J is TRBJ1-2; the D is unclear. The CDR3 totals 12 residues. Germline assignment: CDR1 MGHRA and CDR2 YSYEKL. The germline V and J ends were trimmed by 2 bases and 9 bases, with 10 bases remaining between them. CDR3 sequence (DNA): TGCGCCAGCAGCCAAAATACAGTCAGCTACACCTTC. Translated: CASSQNTVSYTF.